This is a list of T cell receptor beta chains from one sample in a study of T cells in Graves' hyperthyroidism and ophthalmopathy. TCRdb re-analysed the multiplex PCR reads in MiXCR, keeping a single row per CDR3 protein. The sample includes about 520,000 distinct CDR3 sequences, 24% seen only once; the top ten take approximately 11%. The sample taken for sequencing was blood. These receptors were collected from a woman aged 25 to 39 with Graves' ophthalmopathy. The CDR3 runs from the conserved cysteine through the conserved F or W.

cdr3_aa: CASSLAKFQTNTEAFF; v_call: TRBV7-9; cdr3_length: 16; j_call: TRBJ1-1
cdr3_aa: CASSLARSGANVLTF; v_call: TRBV7-9; cdr3_length: 15; j_call: TRBJ2-6
cdr3_aa: CASSLVSSGEQYF; v_call: TRBV7-8; cdr3_length: 13; j_call: TRBJ2-7
cdr3_aa: CASSPLEGTLGGYTF; v_call: TRBV11-2; cdr3_length: 15; j_call: TRBJ1-2
cdr3_aa: CAWTARTYEQYF; v_call: TRBV30; cdr3_length: 12; j_call: TRBJ2-7
cdr3_aa: CSARRDSGANVLTF; v_call: TRBV20-1; cdr3_length: 14; j_call: TRBJ2-6
cdr3_aa: CASSYTKGAGELFF; v_call: TRBV6-5; cdr3_length: 14; j_call: TRBJ2-2
cdr3_aa: CASSEPGGTSSYEQYF; v_call: TRBV19; cdr3_length: 16; j_call: TRBJ2-7
cdr3_aa: CASSLGSGFSGANVLTF; v_call: TRBV11-1; cdr3_length: 17; j_call: TRBJ2-6
cdr3_aa: CASGTENTEAFF; v_call: TRBV5-1; cdr3_length: 12; j_call: TRBJ1-1
cdr3_aa: CSAHGQGAGGYTF; v_call: TRBV20-1; cdr3_length: 13; j_call: TRBJ1-2
cdr3_aa: CASSLRGGNSPLHF; v_call: TRBV6-5; cdr3_length: 14; j_call: TRBJ1-6
cdr3_aa: CASSLLPGQASNYGYTF; v_call: TRBV28; cdr3_length: 17; j_call: TRBJ1-2
cdr3_aa: CASSQQQGGTEAFF; v_call: TRBV12-3/TRBV12-4; cdr3_length: 14; j_call: TRBJ1-1